This paragraph covers one TCR beta chain sequence. Its antigen is not identified. Mouse germline and gene names are used. The read terminates 1 residue ahead of where the CDR3 ends, so the germline J gene completes it. Sequencing of TCRbeta CDR3 at survey depth gave sequences and template counts. Assay used: immunoSEQ multiplex PCR; TCRdb lists only in-frame clones, some missing. The sample includes some 6,000 clones, roughly 52% of them seen just once. Time point defined: mouse harvest day 14 after allogeneic transplant. The graft held 10^6 splenic CD5+ T cells and 10^7 T-cell-depleted bone marrow cells. This mouse GVHD model was MHC-mismatched B6 to BALB/c, profiled day 7 or 14. This sample was taken from a study of tissue T cells after allogeneic stem cell transplantation. Notes on the study in general: Tissue-detected TCR repertoire was only partly captured by blood and spleen T cells. TCR repertoires tracked anatomic similarity, regardless of disease or transplant status.

The length of the CDR3 is 13 residues. Germline CDR1 and CDR2: LGHNA and YSYQKL. V shed 0 bases and J shed 3 bases, with 6 bases lying between them. The source material was gut tissue. This sequence originates from a female BALB/c mouse given C57BL/6 T cells with graft-versus-host disease after an allogeneic hematopoietic cell transplant. The chain links TRBV2 to TRBJ2-7; D is unresolved. The sequenced CDR3 bases are TGTGCCAGCAGCCAAGATAACATCTATGAACAGTAC. Its protein is CASSQDNIYEQY. The whole CDR3 is CASSQDNIYEQYF.